The present TCR beta chain was sequenced within a study of chemoradiotherapy in HPV16-positive cancers. Profiled with immunoSEQ multiplex PCR; TCRdb holds only in-frame clones, not every one. The sample consists of some 4,000 clones, around 94% of them appearing once. The CDR3 is 15 residues long. The germline V gene encodes CDR1 KGHSH and CDR2 LQKENI. Trimming took off 6 bases at V and 5 bases at J, with 19 bases between the two ends. V and J are TRBV18 and TRBJ1-2; D ambiguous. The TCR was taken from a human donor with HPV-associated anogenital cancer. Sampling was performed from a patient who underwent chemoradiotherapy. Here the CDR3 reads CASSATEFREYGYTF. As DNA, the CDR3 is TGTGCCAGCTCTGCGACCGAGTTCCGGGAGTATGGCTACACCTTC. Full variable domain (rest looked up from reference TRBV18 and TRBJ1-2): NAGVMQNPRHLVRRRGQEARLRCSPMKGHSHVYWYRQLPEEGLKFMVYLQKENIIDESGMPKERFSAEFPKEGPSILRIQQVVRGDSAAYFCASSATEFREYGYTFGSGTRLTVV.